The clone carrying this T cell receptor beta chain was picked up one time. Its antigen remains unidentified. In the PCR, 60 Vbeta and 13 Jbeta primers were used. Clones were read by immunoSEQ multiplex PCR, and TCRdb kept only the in-frame ones, dropping some. The table has some 96,000 clones, 60% to 75% seen once. The CDR3 runs 17 residues. Per germline, CDR1 SNHLY and CDR2 FYNNEI. The V segment lost 8 bases and the J segment 0 bases; nucleotides outside the gene matches: 16. The sample is drawn from a study of cytomegalovirus exposure and HLA in healthy donors. Study-wide findings and caveats: Reports indicated that the classifier achieved high specificity and sensitivity in diagnosing cytomegalovirus status. TRBV6-2, TRBV6-3 and other indistinguishable V segments were excluded.

The sample was PBMCs. The chain employs TRBV2 and TRBJ2-7, with 7 bases matching TRBD2. This sequence originates from a man in his sixties in good health and CMV-seronegative. The CDR3 DNA sequence: TGTGCCAGCCCGGGACGGACTGGGGACTATAGCTCCTACGAGCAGTACTTC. Residues: CASPGRTGDYSSYEQYF.